Sequencing of this T cell receptor (beta chain) was carried out in a study of somatic mutations in cytotoxic T cells in rheumatoid arthritis. Findings and caveats of the study: With about 65 patients examined, fewer than 10 had a largest CD8+ clone exceeding 20% of CD8+ cells.

Remarks on this clone: What it binds is unknown.

The protocol was immunoSEQ multiplex PCR, while the TCRdb copy is restricted to in-frame clones and leaves out a portion. This sample has 3,900 or so clones, with around 70% found just once. V was pared by 4 bases and J by 2 bases, with 12 bases between. This CDR3 region has 15 residues. Germline V gives CDR1 SGHRS, CDR2 YFSETQ. The TCR was taken from an adult with rheumatoid arthritis. This sequence joins TRBV5-1 and TRBJ1-4; D perhaps matches TRBD1 (5 bases). Sequenced input: CD8+ T cells sorted from blood. CDR3 bases: TGCGCCAGCAGCCCCCTTGGGGGTACTAATGAAAAACTGTTTTTT. Its translation: CASSPLGGTNEKLFF.